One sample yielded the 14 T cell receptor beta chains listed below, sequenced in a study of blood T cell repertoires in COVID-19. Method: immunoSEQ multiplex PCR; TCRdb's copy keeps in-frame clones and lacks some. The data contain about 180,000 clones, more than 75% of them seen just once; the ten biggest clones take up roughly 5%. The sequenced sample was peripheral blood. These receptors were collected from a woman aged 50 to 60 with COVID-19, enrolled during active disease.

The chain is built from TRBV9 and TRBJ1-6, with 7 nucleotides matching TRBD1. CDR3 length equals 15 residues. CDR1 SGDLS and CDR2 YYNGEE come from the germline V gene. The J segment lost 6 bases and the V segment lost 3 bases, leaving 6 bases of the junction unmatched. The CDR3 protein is CASSEGGQSNSPLHF. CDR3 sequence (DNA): TGTGCCAGCAGCGAGGGGGGACAGAGTAATTCACCCCTCCACTTT.

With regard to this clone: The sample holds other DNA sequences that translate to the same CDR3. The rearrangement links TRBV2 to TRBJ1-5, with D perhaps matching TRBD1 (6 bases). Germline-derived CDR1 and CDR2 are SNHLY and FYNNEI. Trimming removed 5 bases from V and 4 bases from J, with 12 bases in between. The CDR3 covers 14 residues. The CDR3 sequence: CASSLDSSNQPQHF. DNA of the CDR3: TGTGCCAGCAGTTTGGACAGTTCGAATCAGCCCCAGCATTTT.

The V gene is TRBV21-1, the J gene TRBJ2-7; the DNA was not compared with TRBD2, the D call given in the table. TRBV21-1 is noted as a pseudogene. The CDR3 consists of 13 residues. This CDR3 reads CASPPGITYEQYF. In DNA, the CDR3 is TGTGCCAGCCCCCCGGGGATCACCTACGAGCAGTACTTC.

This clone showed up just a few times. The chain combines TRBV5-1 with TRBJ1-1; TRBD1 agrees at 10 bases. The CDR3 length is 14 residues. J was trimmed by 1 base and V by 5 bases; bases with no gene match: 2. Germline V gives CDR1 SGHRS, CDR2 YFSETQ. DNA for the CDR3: TGCGCCAGCAGACGACAGGGGGCGAACACTGAAGCTTTCTTT. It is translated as CASRRQGANTEAFF.

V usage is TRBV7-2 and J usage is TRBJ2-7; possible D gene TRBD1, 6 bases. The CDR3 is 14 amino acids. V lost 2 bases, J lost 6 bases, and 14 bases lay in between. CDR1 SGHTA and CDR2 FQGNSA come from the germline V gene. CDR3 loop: CASSLMGTPAEQYF. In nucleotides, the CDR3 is TGTGCCAGCAGCTTAATGGGGACACCCGCCGAGCAGTACTTC.

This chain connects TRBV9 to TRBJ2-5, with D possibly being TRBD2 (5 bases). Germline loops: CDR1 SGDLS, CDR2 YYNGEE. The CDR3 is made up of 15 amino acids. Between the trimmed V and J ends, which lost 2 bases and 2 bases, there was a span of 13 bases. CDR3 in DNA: TGTGCCAGCAGCGTGATGGGTGGGAGTCAAGAGACCCAGTACTTC. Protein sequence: CASSVMGGSQETQYF. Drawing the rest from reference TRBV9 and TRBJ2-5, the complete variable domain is DSGVTQTPKHLITATGQRVTLRCSPRSGDLSVYWYQQSLDQGLQFLIQYYNGEERAKGNILERFSAQQFPDLHSELNLSSLELGDSALYFCASSVMGGSQETQYFGPGTRLLVL.

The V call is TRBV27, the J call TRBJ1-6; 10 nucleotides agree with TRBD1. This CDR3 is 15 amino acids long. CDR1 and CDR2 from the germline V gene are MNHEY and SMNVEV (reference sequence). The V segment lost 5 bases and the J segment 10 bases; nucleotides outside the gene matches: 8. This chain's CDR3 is CASSIRTGGTSPLHF. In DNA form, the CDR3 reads TGTGCCAGCAGTATAAGGACAGGGGGTACATCACCCCTCCACTTT.

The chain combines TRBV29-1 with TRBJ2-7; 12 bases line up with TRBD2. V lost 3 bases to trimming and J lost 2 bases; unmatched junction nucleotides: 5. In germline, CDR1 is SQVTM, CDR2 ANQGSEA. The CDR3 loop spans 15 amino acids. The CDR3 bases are TGCAGCGTTGACCAGACTAGCGGGGGAACCTACGAGCAGTACTTC. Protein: CSVDQTSGGTYEQYF.

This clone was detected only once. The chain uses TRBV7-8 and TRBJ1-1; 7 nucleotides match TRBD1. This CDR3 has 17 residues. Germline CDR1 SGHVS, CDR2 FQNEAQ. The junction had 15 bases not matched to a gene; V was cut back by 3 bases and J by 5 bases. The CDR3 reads CASSLGLRTGLGTEAFF. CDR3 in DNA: TGTGCCAGCAGCTTGGGATTGAGGACAGGTTTAGGAACTGAAGCTTTCTTT.

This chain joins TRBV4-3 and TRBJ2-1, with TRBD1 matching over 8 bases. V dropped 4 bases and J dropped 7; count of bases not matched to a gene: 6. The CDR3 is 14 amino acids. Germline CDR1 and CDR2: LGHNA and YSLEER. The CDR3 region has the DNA TGCGCCAGCAGCCCGCGACAGGGGTTGAATGAGCAGTTCTTC. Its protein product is CASSPRQGLNEQFF.

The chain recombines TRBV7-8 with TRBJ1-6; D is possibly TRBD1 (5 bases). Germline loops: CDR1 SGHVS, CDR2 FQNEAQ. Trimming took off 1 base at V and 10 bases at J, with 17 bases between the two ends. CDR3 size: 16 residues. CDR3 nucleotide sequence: TGTGCCAGCAGCTTAGGGTATGGGACTGTGCGCTCACCCCTCCACTTT. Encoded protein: CASSLGYGTVRSPLHF.

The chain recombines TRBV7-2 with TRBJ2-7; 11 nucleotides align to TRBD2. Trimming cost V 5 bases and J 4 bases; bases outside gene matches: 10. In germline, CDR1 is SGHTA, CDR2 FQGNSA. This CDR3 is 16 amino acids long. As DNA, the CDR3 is TGTGCCAGCAGCCCCACCGGACTAGCGGGTCCGTACGAGCAGTACTTC. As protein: CASSPTGLAGPYEQYF.

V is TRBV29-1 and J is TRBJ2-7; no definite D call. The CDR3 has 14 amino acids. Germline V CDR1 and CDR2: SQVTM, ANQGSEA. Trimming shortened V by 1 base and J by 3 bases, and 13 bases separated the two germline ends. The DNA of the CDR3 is TGCAGCGTTGAAGGGGCAGGCCAAGACTACGAGCAGTACTTC. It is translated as CSVEGAGQDYEQYF.

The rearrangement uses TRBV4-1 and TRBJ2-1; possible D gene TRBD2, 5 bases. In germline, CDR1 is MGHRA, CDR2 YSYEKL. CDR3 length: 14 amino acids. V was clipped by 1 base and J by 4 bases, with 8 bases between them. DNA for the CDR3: TGCGCCAGCAGCCAAGCGGACTCTTACAATGAGCAGTTCTTC. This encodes CASSQADSYNEQFF.